The clone carrying this T cell receptor (beta chain) has more than one count but fewer than ten. These data belong to a study of T cells in Graves' hyperthyroidism and ophthalmopathy. The length of the CDR3 is 16 residues. After removal of 4 bases from V and 10 bases from J, the junction contained 11 bases not matched to a gene. Germline loops: CDR1 DFQATT, CDR2 SNEGSKA (reference sequence). Template material for amplifying TCR beta CDR3 regions consisted of RNA transcripts. HTBI primers were used for first-round RT-PCR of the TCR CDR3. TCRdb itself ran the multiplex PCR reads through MiXCR, one entry per CDR3 protein. The data hold almost 600,000 distinct CDR3 sequences, with around 13% observed a single time.

The V call is TRBV20-1, the J call TRBJ1-6; the match to TRBD1 covers 12 bases. The source of this sequence is a woman aged 25 to 39 with Graves' hyperthyroidism that later progressed to Graves' ophthalmopathy. The specimen sequenced was blood. CDR3 region: CSATQTGTGGRSPLHF. CDR3 coding DNA: TGCAGTGCTACCCAAACCGGGACAGGGGGCCGGTCACCCCTCCACTTT.